This T cell receptor beta chain was sequenced during a study of OX40 agonist ivuxolimab in advanced cancers. Study-level findings and limits: Partial responders dosed at 0.1-3.0 mg/kg displayed clonal expansion ranking among the lowest.

Notes on this clone: What it recognizes is unknown.

TCRdb keeps only in-frame clones here, not all; method: immunoSEQ multiplex PCR. The table has about 58,000 clones, roughly nine tenths seen once; the top ten hold about 1.2%. The TCR was taken from an adult with an advanced solid tumor such as melanoma, head and neck, liver or kidney cancer. The sample consisted of CD4+ or CD8+ T cells sorted from blood, taken in a trial of the OX40 agonist ivuxolimab.

DNA for the CDR3: TGTGCCAGCAGCTCCCCAGGGCCGTCTGGGGATTCACCCCTCCACTTT. Protein product: CASSSPGPSGDSPLHF. The chain is built from TRBV13 and TRBJ1-6, with D possibly TRBD1 on 5 matching bases. Germline loops: CDR1 PRHDT, CDR2 FYEKMQ (reference sequence). Trimming shortened V by 4 bases and J by 8 bases, and 18 bases separated the two germline ends. This CDR3 region has 16 residues.